These T cell receptor beta chains were read from a single sample in a study of regulatory T cells in long-lasting Graves disease. TCRdb reanalysed the multiplex PCR reads using MiXCR and keeps one entry per CDR3 protein. The data hold about 290,000 distinct CDR3 sequences, with more than 20% observed a single time. Sample: peripheral blood mononuclear cells (PBMCs), taken when the disease was refractory, from a patient treated with antithyroid drugs. These receptors all stem from a female donor with Graves disease. CDR3s include the opening cysteine and the closing phenylalanine or tryptophan. A D gene is named only where the DNA matches it firmly. Expanded clones get a size class; other rows say once, few or many, or leave the size out.

V	length	D	J	size	DNA	CDR3
TRBV6-2/TRBV6-3	15	TRBD2	TRBJ2-1	few	TGTGCCAGCAGTGACGTACTAGCGGGAGATCATGAGCAGTTCTTC	CASSDVLAGDHEQFF
TRBV28	12	NA	TRBJ2-3	few	TGTGCCAGCACGTCCTTCCCAGATACGCAGTATTTT	CASTSFPDTQYF
TRBV3-1	13	NA	TRBJ1-2	many	TGTGCCAGCAGCTACAGAGCTAACTATGGCTACACCTTC	CASSYRANYGYTF
TRBV10-3	14	TRBD2	TRBJ2-7	NA	TGTACCATCAGTGAGGGGACTAGCGTCTACGAGCAGTACTTC	CTISEGTSVYEQYF
TRBV10-3	15	TRBD1	TRBJ2-7	few	TGTGCCATCAGTGAGTCGATAGGACAGGGCCGCGAGCAGTACTTC	CAISESIGQGREQYF
TRBV18	12	NA	TRBJ1-1	few	TGTGCCAGCTCACCGGACCGATCTGAAGCTTTCTTT	CASSPDRSEAFF
TRBV20-1	13	NA	TRBJ2-4	many	TGCAGTGCTAGAATCCCAGCTGGGAACATTCAGTACTTC	CSARIPAGNIQYF
TRBV5-6	18	TRBD2	TRBJ2-3	NA	TGTGCCAGCAGCTCGGGACTAGCGGGGGATCCATTCACAGATACGCAGTATTTT	CASSSGLAGDPFTDTQYF
TRBV20-1	16	NA	TRBJ2-4	many	TGCAGTGCTAGATCCGTGGGGGAGAGAGCCAAAAACATTCAGTACTTC	CSARSVGERAKNIQYF
TRBV5-1	16	TRBD2	TRBJ2-2	few	TGCGCCAGCAGCTTAGAGGGACTAGCTGGCACCGGGGAGCTGTTTTTT	CASSLEGLAGTGELFF
TRBV20-1	13	TRBD1	TRBJ1-2	few	TGCAGTGCTAGTGAGACAGGGCTCTATGGCTACACCTTC	CSASETGLYGYTF
TRBV11-2	14	NA	TRBJ2-5	many	TGTGCCAGCAGGGACGCCGGCGGACTGGAGACCCAGTACTTC	CASRDAGGLETQYF